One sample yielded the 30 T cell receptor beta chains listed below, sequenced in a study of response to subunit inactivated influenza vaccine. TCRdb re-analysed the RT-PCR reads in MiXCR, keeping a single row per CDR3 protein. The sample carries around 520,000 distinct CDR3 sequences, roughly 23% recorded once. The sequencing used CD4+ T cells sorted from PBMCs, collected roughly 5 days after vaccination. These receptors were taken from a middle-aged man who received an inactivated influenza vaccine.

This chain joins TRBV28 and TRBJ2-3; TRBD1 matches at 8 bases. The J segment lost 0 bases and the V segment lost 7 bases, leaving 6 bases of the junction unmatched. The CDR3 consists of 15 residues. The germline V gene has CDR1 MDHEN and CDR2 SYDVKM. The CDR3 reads CASNPQGGSTDTQYF. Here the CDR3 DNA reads TGTGCCAGCAACCCACAGGGGGGAAGCACAGATACGCAGTATTTT. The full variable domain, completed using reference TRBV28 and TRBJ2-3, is DVKVTQSSRYLVKRTGEKVFLECVQDMDHENMFWYRQDPGLGLRLIYFSYDVKMKEKGDIPEGYSVSREKKERFSLILESASTNQTSMYLCASNPQGGSTDTQYFGPGTRLTVL.

CDR3 residues: CASSFERLRDTQYF. The CDR3 DNA is TGTGCCAGCAGCTTCGAAAGACTCAGAGATACGCAGTATTTT. This chain joins TRBV3-1 and TRBJ2-3; D is undetermined. V lost 5 bases to trimming and J lost 5 bases, with 14 bases between them. The CDR3 consists of 14 residues. CDR1 LGHDT and CDR2 YNNKEL come from the germline V gene (reference sequence).

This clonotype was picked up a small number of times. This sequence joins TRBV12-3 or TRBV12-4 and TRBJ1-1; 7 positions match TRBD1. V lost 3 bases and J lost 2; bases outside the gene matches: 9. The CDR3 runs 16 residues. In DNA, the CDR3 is TGTGCCAGCAGTTTCACAGGGGTTGGGGGAAACACTGAAGCTTTCTTT. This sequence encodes CASSFTGVGGNTEAFF.

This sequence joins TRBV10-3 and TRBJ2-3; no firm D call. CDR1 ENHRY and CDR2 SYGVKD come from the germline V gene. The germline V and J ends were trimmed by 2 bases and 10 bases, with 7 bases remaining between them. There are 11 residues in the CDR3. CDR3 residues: CAISERAAQYF. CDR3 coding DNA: TGTGCCATCAGTGAGAGGGCCGCGCAGTATTTT.

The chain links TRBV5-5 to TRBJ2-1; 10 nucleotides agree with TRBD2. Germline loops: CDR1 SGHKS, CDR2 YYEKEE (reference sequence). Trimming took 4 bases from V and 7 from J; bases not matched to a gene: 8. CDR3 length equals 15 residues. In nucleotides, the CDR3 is TGTGCCAGCAGCGTTAGCGGGGGGCCCGTAAATGAGCAGTTCTTC. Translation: CASSVSGGPVNEQFF.

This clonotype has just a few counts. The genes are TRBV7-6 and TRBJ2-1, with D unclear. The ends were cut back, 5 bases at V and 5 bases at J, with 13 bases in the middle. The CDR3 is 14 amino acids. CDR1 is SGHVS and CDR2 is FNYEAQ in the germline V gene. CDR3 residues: CASSPKPNNNEQFF. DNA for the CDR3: TGTGCCAGCAGCCCGAAACCGAATAACAATGAGCAGTTCTTC.

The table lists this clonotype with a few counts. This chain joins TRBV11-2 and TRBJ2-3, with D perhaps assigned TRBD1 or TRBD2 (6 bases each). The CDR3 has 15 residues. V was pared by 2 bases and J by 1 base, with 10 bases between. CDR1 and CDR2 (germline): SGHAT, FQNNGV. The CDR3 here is CASSLRGAGTDTQYF. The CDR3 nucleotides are TGTGCCAGCAGCTTAAGGGGGGCGGGCACAGATACGCAGTATTTT.

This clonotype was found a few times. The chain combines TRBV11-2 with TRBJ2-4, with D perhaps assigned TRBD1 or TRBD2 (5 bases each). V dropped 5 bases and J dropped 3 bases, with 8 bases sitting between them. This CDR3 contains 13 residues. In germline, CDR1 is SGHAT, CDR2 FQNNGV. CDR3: CASSPRGKNIQYF. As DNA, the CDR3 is TGTGCCAGCAGCCCGAGGGGCAAAAACATTCAGTACTTC.

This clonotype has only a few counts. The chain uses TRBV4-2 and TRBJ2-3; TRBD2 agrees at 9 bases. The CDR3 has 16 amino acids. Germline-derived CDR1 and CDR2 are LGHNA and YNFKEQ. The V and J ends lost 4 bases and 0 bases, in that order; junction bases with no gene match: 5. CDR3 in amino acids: CASSPGTSTSTDTQYF. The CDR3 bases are TGTGCCAGCAGCCCCGGGACTAGCACTAGCACAGATACGCAGTATTTT.

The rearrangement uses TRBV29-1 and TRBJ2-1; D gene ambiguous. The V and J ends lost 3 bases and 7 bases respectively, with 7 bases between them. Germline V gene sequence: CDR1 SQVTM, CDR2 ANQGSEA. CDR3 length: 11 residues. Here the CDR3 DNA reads TGCAGCGTTGAGCAGGTTAATGAGCAGTTCTTC. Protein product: CSVEQVNEQFF.

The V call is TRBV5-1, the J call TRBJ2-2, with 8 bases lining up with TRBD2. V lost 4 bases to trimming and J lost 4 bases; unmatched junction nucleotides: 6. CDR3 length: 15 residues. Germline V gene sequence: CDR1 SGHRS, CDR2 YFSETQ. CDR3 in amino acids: CASSLWTSSTGELFF. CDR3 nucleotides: TGCGCCAGCAGCCTGTGGACTAGCAGCACCGGGGAGCTGTTTTTT.

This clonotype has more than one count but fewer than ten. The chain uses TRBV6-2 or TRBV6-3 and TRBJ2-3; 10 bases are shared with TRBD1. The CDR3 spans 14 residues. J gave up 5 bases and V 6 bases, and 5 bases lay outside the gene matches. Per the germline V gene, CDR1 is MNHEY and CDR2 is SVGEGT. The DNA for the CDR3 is TGTGCCAGCAGATCTGGACAGGGGGGAGATACGCAGTATTTT. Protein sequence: CASRSGQGGDTQYF.

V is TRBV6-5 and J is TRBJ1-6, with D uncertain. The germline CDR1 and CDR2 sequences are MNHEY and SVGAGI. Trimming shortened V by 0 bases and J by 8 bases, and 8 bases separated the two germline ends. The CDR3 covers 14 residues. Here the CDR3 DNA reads TGTGCCAGCAGTTACTCGGGTTCCGATTCACCCCTCCACTTT. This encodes CASSYSGSDSPLHF.

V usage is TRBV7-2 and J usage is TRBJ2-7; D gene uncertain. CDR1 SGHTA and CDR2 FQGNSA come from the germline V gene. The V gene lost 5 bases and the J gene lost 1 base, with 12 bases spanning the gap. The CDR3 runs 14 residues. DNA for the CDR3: TGTGCCAGCAGCCGAAATGGGCCTTCCTACGAGCAGTACTTC. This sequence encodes CASSRNGPSYEQYF.

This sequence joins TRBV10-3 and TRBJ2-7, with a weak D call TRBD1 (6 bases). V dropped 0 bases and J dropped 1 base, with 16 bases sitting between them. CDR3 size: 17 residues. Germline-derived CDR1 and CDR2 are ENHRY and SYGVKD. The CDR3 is CAISESQGTLLSYEQYF. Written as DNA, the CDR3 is TGTGCCATCAGTGAGTCCCAGGGGACACTACTATCCTACGAGCAGTACTTC.

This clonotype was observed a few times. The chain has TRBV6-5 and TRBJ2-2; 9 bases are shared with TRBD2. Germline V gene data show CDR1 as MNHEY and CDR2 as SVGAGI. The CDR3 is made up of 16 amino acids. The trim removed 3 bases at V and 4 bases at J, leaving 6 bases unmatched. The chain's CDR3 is CASSYRTSVRTGELFF. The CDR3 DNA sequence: TGTGCCAGCAGTTATAGGACTAGCGTCCGCACCGGGGAGCTGTTTTTT.

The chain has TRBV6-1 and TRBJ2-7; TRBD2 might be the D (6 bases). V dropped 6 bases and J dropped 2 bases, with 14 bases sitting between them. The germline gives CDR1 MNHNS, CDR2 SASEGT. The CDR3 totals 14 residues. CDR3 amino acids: CASSKTGDPYEQYF. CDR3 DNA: TGTGCCAGCAGCAAGACGGGGGACCCCTACGAGCAGTACTTC.

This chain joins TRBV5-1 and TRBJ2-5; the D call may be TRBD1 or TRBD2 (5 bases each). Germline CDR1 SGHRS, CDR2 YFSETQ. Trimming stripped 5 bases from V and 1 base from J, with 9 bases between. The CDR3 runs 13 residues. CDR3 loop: CASRPGRQETQYF. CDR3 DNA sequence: TGCGCCAGCAGACCGGGACGCCAAGAGACCCAGTACTTC.

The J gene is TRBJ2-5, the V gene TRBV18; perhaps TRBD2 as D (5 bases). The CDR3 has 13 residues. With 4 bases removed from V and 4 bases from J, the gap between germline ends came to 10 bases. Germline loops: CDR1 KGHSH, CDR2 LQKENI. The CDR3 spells CASSRGLVETQYF. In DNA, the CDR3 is TGTGCCAGCTCACGAGGACTCGTAGAGACCCAGTACTTC.

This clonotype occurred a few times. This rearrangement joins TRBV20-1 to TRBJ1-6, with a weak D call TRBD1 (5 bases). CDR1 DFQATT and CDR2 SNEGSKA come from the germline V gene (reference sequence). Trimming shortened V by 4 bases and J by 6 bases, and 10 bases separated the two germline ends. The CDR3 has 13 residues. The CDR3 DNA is TGCAGTGCTATTGGGACGGGTAATTCACCCCTCCACTTT. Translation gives CSAIGTGNSPLHF.

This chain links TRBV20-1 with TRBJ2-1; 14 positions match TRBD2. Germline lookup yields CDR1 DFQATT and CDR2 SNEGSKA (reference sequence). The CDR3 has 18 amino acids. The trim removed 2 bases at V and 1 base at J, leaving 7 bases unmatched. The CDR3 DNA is TGCAGTGCTAGATGGGGACTAGCGGGGGTGTCATCCTACAATGAGCAGTTCTTC. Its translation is CSARWGLAGVSSYNEQFF.

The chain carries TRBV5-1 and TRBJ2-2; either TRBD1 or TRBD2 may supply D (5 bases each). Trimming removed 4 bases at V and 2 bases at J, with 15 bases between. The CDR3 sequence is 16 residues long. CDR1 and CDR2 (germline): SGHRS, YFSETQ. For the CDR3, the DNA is TGCGCCAGCAGCAATCCTCCGGGACCTAACACCGGGGAGCTGTTTTTT. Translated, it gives CASSNPPGPNTGELFF.

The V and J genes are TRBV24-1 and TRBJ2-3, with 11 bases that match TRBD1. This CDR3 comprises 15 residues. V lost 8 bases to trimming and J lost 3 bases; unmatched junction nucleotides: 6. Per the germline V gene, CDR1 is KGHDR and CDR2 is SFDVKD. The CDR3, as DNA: TGTGCCACCAACACCGGGACAGGGGGGACAGATACGCAGTATTTT. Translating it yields CATNTGTGGTDTQYF.

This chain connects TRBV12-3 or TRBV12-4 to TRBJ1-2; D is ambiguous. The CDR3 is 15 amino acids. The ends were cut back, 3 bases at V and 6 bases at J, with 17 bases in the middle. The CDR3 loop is CASSLTGPPTHGYTF. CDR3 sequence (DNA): TGTGCCAGCAGTTTGACGGGCCCGCCCACCCATGGCTACACCTTC.

The CDR3 DNA sequence: TGTGCCAGCAATTCAGGCGTGAACACCGGGGAGCTGTTTTTT. This encodes CASNSGVNTGELFF. The chain combines TRBV2 with TRBJ2-2; D is unclear. This CDR3 comprises 14 residues. V was shortened by 7 bases and J by 1 base, with 10 bases between the two germline ends. Per the germline V gene, CDR1 is SNHLY and CDR2 is FYNNEI.

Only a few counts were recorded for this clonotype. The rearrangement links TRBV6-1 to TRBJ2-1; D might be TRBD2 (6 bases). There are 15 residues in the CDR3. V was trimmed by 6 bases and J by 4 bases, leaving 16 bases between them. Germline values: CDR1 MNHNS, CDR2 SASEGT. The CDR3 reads CASRTSERAYNEQFF. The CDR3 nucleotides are TGTGCCAGCAGGACCTCGGAGCGGGCATACAATGAGCAGTTCTTC.

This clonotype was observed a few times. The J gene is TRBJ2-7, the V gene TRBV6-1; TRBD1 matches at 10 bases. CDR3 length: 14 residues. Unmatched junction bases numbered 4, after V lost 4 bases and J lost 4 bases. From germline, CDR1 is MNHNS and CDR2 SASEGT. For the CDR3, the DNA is TGTGCCAGCAGTGGCGGGACAGGGGTGTACGAGCAGTACTTC. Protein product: CASSGGTGVYEQYF.

The CDR3 reads CASSLVRSSYNEQFF. CDR3 sequence (DNA): TGCGCCAGCAGCTTGGTTCGAAGCTCCTACAATGAGCAGTTCTTC. The chain employs TRBV5-1 and TRBJ2-1; unclear D gene. The CDR3 has 15 residues. Looked up from germline, CDR1 is SGHRS and CDR2 is YFSETQ. Trimming removed 0 bases from V and 0 bases from J, with 7 bases in between. Full variable domain (rest looked up from reference TRBV5-1 and TRBJ2-1): KAGVTQTPRYLIKTRGQQVTLSCSPISGHRSVSWYQQTPGQGLQFLFEYFSETQRNKGNFPGRFSGRQFSNSRSEMNVSTLELGDSALYLCASSLVRSSYNEQFFGPGTRLTVL.

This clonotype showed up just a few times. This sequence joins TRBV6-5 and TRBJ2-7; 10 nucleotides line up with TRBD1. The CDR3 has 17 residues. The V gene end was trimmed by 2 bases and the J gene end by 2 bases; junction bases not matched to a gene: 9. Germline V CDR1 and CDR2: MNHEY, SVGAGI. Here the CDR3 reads CASSYGGPGTGAYEQYF. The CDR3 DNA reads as TGTGCCAGCAGTTACGGCGGACCCGGGACAGGGGCCTACGAGCAGTACTTC.

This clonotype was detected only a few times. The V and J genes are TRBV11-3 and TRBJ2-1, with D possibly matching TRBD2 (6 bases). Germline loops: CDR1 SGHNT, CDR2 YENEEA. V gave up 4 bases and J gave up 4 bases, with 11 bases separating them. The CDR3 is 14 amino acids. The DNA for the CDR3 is TGTGCCAGCAGCTCAGGCGGGGATTACAATGAGCAGTTCTTC. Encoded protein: CASSSGGDYNEQFF.